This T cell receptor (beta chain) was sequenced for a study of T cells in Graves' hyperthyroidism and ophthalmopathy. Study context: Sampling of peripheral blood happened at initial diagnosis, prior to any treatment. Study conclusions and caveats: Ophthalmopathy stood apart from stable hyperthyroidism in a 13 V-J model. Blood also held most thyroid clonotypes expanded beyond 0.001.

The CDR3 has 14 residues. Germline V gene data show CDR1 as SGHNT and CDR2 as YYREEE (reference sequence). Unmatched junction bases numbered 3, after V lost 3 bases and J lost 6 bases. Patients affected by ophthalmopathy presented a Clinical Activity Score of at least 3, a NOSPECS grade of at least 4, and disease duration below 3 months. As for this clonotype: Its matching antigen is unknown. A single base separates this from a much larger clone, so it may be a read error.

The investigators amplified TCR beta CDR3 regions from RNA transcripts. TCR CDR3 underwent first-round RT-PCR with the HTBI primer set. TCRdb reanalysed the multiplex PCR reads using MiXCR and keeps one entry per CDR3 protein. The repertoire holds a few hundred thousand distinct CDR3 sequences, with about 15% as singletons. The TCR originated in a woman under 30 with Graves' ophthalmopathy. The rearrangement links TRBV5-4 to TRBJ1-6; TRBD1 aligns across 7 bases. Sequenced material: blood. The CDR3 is CASSSGQTNSPLHF. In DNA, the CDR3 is TGTGCCAGCAGCTCGGGACAGACTAATTCACCCCTCCACTTT.